This T cell receptor (beta chain) is drawn from a study of cytomegalovirus exposure and HLA in healthy donors. Study at large: There were over 350 genotyped donors. Of these, 81% fell in the genetic ancestry cluster associated with self-reported Caucasian donors.

Germline-derived CDR1 and CDR2 are MGHRA and YSYEKL. With V trimmed by 0 bases and J by 1 base, 2 bases remained unmatched. This CDR3 region has 16 residues. The PCR used 60 Vbeta and 13 Jbeta primers. The table came from immunoSEQ multiplex PCR; TCRdb's copy has only in-frame clones and leaves some out. The sample comprises over 100,000 clones, about 70% of which are singletons, and about 2% rests with the top ten. Material: PBMCs. The TCR was taken from a human donor in good health. This sequence joins TRBV4-1 and TRBJ2-5; 10 bases are shared with TRBD2. The CDR3 is CASSQEGTSAQETQYF. The DNA of the CDR3 is TGCGCCAGCAGCCAAGAGGGGACTAGCGCCCAAGAGACCCAGTACTTC.